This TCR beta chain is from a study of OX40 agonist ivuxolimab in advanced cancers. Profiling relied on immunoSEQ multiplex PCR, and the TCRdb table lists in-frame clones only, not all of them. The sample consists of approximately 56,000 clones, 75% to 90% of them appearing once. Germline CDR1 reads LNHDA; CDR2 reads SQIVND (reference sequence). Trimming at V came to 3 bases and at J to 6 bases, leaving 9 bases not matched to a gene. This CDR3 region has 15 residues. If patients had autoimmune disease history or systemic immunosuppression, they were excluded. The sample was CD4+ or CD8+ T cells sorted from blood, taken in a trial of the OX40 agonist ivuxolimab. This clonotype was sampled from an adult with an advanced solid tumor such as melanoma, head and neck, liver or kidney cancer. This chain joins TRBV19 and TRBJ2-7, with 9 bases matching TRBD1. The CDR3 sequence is CASSIEGTGYVEQYF. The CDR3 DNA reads TGTGCCAGTAGTATCGAAGGGACAGGGTATGTCGAGCAGTACTTC.